The 17 T cell receptor beta chains below come from one sample, sequenced in a study of molecular identifiers for immune sequencing clone quantification. TCRdb re-called the PCR reads with MiXCR, one entry per CDR3 protein. The sample lists 70,000 to 95,000 distinct CDR3 sequences; roughly 19% were seen once. The sequenced sample was naive CD8+ T cells from blood, with Jurkat cell RNA spiked in. Sample subset: FACS-sorted CD8+CD4-CCR7+CD45RA+ naive T cells. The receptor source for this set is a human donor in good health. Some libraries in this study had Jurkat cell RNA spiked in.

This clonotype was observed many times. V gene TRBV12-3 or TRBV12-4 combines with J gene TRBJ2-1, with a tentative D call TRBD2 (6 bases). The CDR3 sequence is 15 residues long. The V end was cut by 7 bases, the J end by 4 bases, with 17 bases between. The CDR3, as DNA: TGTGCCAGCACCAAGGTGGCGGGACTTTACAATGAGCAGTTCTTC. It yields the protein CASTKVAGLYNEQFF.

In this sample, this clonotype turned up many times. This chain's CDR3 is CASSLGQGMAEQYF. CDR3 in DNA: TGTGCCAGCAGCCTGGGACAAGGGATGGCCGAGCAGTACTTC. The rearrangement links TRBV3-1 to TRBJ2-7, with D tentatively TRBD1 (6 bases). The V end was cut by 4 bases, the J end by 6 bases, with 16 bases between. CDR1 and CDR2 from the germline V gene are LGHDT and YNNKEL (reference sequence). CDR3 length: 14 residues.

The sample holds many counts of this clonotype. This chain uses TRBV5-6 with TRBJ1-1, with TRBD1 identical over 12 bases. From germline, CDR1 is SGHDT and CDR2 YYEEEE. V was pared by 0 bases and J by 5 bases, with 5 bases of the junction left unmatched. The CDR3 totals 16 residues. The CDR3 sequence: CASSLGVGQGATEAFF. The DNA of the CDR3 is TGTGCCAGCAGCTTGGGAGTGGGACAGGGGGCAACTGAAGCTTTCTTT.

This clonotype was recorded many times. This chain links TRBV28 with TRBJ1-5, with D perhaps matching TRBD1 (5 bases). Germline V gene data show CDR1 as MDHEN and CDR2 as SYDVKM. This CDR3 comprises 15 residues. V lost 0 bases, J lost 3 bases, and 9 bases lay in between. The CDR3 coding sequence is TGTGCCAGCAGTTTATGGCAGGGAAACAATCAGCCCCAGCATTTT. It yields the protein CASSLWQGNNQPQHF.

This clonotype was observed at least ten times. The V gene is TRBV6-5, the J gene TRBJ1-1, with D perhaps TRBD1 (5 bases). CDR3 size: 14 residues. V was clipped by 0 bases and J by 7 bases, with 12 bases between them. Germline V CDR1 and CDR2: MNHEY, SVGAGI. The DNA for the CDR3 is TGTGCCAGCAGTTACTCGAGAGGGGTTGATGAAGCTTTCTTT. Translation: CASSYSRGVDEAFF.

Concerning this clonotype: This could be a read error, since a much larger clone is one nucleotide away. The chain joins TRBV29-1 to TRBJ1-1, with 8 bases fitting TRBD1. Germline CDR1 SQVTM, CDR2 ANQGSEA. The CDR3 loop spans 11 amino acids. The CDR3 protein is CSVQGDTEASF. DNA of the CDR3: TGCAGCGTACAGGGGGACACTGAAGCTTCCTTT.

This clonotype showed up many times. The chain couples TRBV27 to TRBJ2-7; 7 bases map to TRBD2. CDR1 is MNHEY and CDR2 is SMNVEV in the germline V gene (reference sequence). The J segment lost 3 bases and the V segment lost 4 bases, leaving 3 bases of the junction unmatched. There are 13 residues in the CDR3. The CDR3 spells CASSWGGDYEQYF. The CDR3, as DNA: TGTGCCAGCAGTTGGGGGGGGGACTACGAGCAGTACTTC.

This clonotype has just a few counts. The V call is TRBV20-1, the J call TRBJ2-5, with TRBD2 identical over 8 bases. With V trimmed by 5 bases and J by 3 bases, 5 bases remained unmatched. The CDR3 has 13 residues. Germline assignment: CDR1 DFQATT and CDR2 SNEGSKA (reference sequence). CDR3: CSAPDGGEETQYF. CDR3 sequence (DNA): TGCAGTGCTCCGGACGGGGGGGAAGAGACCCAGTACTTC.

A few counts support this clonotype. The chain has TRBV19 and TRBJ2-1; possibly TRBD1 or TRBD2 for D (5 bases each). Trimming pared 5 bases from V and 7 bases from J, leaving 12 bases between. The CDR3 is made up of 13 amino acids. Germline V gene data show CDR1 as LNHDA and CDR2 as SQIVND (reference sequence). The CDR3 here is CASSSEGWNEQFF. DNA for the CDR3: TGTGCCAGTAGTTCTGAGGGGTGGAATGAGCAGTTCTTC.

This clonotype was seen repeatedly, ten times or more. The chain links TRBV28 to TRBJ2-7; D tentatively fits TRBD1 or TRBD2 (5 bases each). Germline CDR1 MDHEN, CDR2 SYDVKM. The ends were cut back, 5 bases at V and 3 bases at J, with 17 bases in the middle. The CDR3 spans 15 residues. The CDR3 here is CASSAPGTKGYEQYF. The CDR3 bases are TGTGCCAGCAGTGCCCCGGGGACCAAGGGCTACGAGCAGTACTTC.

This chain's CDR3 is CASSLVYSSGELFF. Here the CDR3 DNA reads TGTGCCAGCAGCTTAGTATACTCCTCCGGGGAGCTGTTTTTT. V and J are TRBV7-9 and TRBJ2-2, with D unresolved. V was shortened by 1 base and J by 6 bases, with 9 bases between the two germline ends. The CDR3 runs to 14 residues. Germline V gene sequence: CDR1 SEHNR, CDR2 FQNEAQ (reference sequence).

This clonotype was seen repeatedly, ten times or more. This rearrangement joins TRBV20-1 to TRBJ2-1; 8 nucleotides match TRBD1. The CDR3 loop spans 14 amino acids. CDR1 and CDR2 from the germline V gene are DFQATT and SNEGSKA (reference sequence). In DNA form, the CDR3 reads TGCAGCCAAACAGGGACAGGCTGGGGGAATGAGCAGTTCTTC. Its protein is CSQTGTGWGNEQFF.

This clonotype was detected ten times or more. This chain uses TRBV7-6 with TRBJ2-2, with D unresolved. The V end was cut by 0 bases, the J end by 4 bases, with 6 bases between. The CDR3 extends over 14 amino acids. The germline V gene encodes CDR1 SGHVS and CDR2 FNYEAQ. CDR3 sequence reads: CASSLAPGTGELFF. The CDR3 DNA reads as TGTGCCAGCAGCTTAGCTCCGGGCACCGGGGAGCTGTTTTTT.

The V and J genes are TRBV4-2 and TRBJ1-6; D ambiguous. V lost 0 bases and J lost 10, with 22 bases in between. The CDR3 is 18 amino acids. The germline gives CDR1 LGHNA, CDR2 YNFKEQ. CDR3 sequence reads: CASSQDQGSFIVSSPLHF. CDR3 coding DNA: TGTGCCAGCAGCCAAGATCAAGGGAGTTTTATTGTCAGCTCACCCCTCCACTTT.

This clonotype was counted at least ten times. The CDR3 nucleotides read TGTGCCAGCAGCCCAGGACAGGGCTATGAGCAGTTCTTC. It is translated as CASSPGQGYEQFF. The chain recombines TRBV11-2 with TRBJ2-1; 8 bases are shared with TRBD1. Looked up from germline, CDR1 is SGHAT and CDR2 is FQNNGV. The CDR3 consists of 13 residues. Trimming took 5 bases from V and 8 from J; bases not matched to a gene: 5.

This clonotype was counted at least ten times. The chain combines TRBV11-3 with TRBJ2-1; D may be TRBD1 or TRBD2 (6 bases each). Deletions cut 5 bases from V and 0 bases from J, with 11 bases between. The CDR3 length is 15 residues. Germline lookup yields CDR1 SGHNT and CDR2 YENEEA. DNA for the CDR3: TGTGCCAGCAGCCCGGAGGGGGACTCCTACAATGAGCAGTTCTTC. This encodes CASSPEGDSYNEQFF.

This clonotype was seen a few times. Since a much larger clone is just one base distant, this may be a read error. The V call is TRBV15, the J call TRBJ1-5, with 8 bases that match TRBD1. CDR3 length: 13 residues. V lost 5 bases and J lost 6; bases outside the gene matches: 3. CDR1 and CDR2 (germline): LNHNV, YYDKDF (reference sequence). The CDR3 loop is CATSGQGVQPQHF. The DNA of the CDR3 is TGTGCCACCAGCGGACAGGGTGTTCAGCCCCAGCATTTT.